The T cell receptor (beta chain) under discussion was sequenced for a study of control samples from healthy donors and cancer patients (TCRdb year 2020). Receptor amplification or capture employed the immunoSEQ multiplex PCR assay. This immuneACCESS table, as held by TCRdb, lists in-frame sequences with V and J called but not all clones. Of the missing ones, under half trace to an unresolved V gene in checked studies; the others have no known cause. This sample lists over 150,000 clones; approximately 94% were detected once. Around 1.3% of the sample rests with the top ten. In regard to this clone: Its antigen is not yet known. Per-base quality was not reported, and no clone a single base away is much larger than it.

Unmatched junction bases come to 6, with V trimmed by 0 bases and J by 11 bases. Via the germline V gene, CDR1 is SGHNT and CDR2 YENEEA. Including the terminal cysteine and phenylalanine, the CDR3 comprises 13 residues. Only CDR3 DNA is held: 39 bases, read in frame from base 1. The sequence is built from TRBV11-3 and TRBJ1-1, with 7 bases matching TRBD1. The specimen sequenced was blood. The receptor was derived from a woman aged 18 to 35 in good health. The CDR3 reads as follows: CASSLDREGAAFF. At the DNA level, the sequence is TGTGCCAGCAGCTTAGATCGAGAGGGGGCTGCTTTCTTT. With all but the CDR3 taken from the reference TRBV11-3 and TRBJ1-1 genes, the full variable domain is: EAGVVQSPRYKIIEKKQPVAFWCNPISGHNTLYWYLQNLGQGPELLIRYENEEAVDDSQLPKDRFSAERLKGVDSTLKIQPAELGDSAVYLCASSLDREGAAFFGQGTRLTVV.